These T cell receptor beta chains were read from a single sample in a study of graft-versus-host responses after intestinal transplantation. Their antigen targets remain unknown. TCRdb keeps only in-frame clones here, not all; method: immunoSEQ multiplex PCR. The table includes around 24,000 clones, roughly 86% detected once. The sequencing here drew on unstimulated CD8+ T cells sorted from spleen or lymph node cells, taken before transplant. The receptors here all came from a human donor who was the organ donor for an intestinal transplant. The CDR3 runs from the conserved cysteine through the conserved F or W. The order of the fields is V gene, J gene, D gene, CDR3 protein. The D gene is left open where the match is weak.

V: TRBV13
J: TRBJ2-1
D: TRBD2
CDR3: CANSSGGRGLHYNEQFF

V: TRBV7-8
J: TRBJ2-7
D: .
CDR3: CASSSGQSSYEQYF

V: TRBV5-1
J: TRBJ2-5
D: .
CDR3: CASSPSVFTGVETQYF

V: TRBV9
J: TRBJ2-7
D: .
CDR3: CASSPAGTTYEQYF

V: TRBV6-1
J: TRBJ2-7
D: .
CDR3: CASSELGLSTEQYF

V: TRBV27
J: TRBJ1-5
D: .
CDR3: CASSLSGGSNQPQHF

V: TRBV7-8
J: TRBJ1-1
D: .
CDR3: CASSAYSTPNTEAFF

V: TRBV6-1
J: TRBJ1-1
D: .
CDR3: CASSDGQRGEAFF

V: TRBV5-6
J: TRBJ2-1
D: TRBD2
CDR3: CASSFSSGGPREQFF

V: TRBV19
J: TRBJ2-7
D: .
CDR3: CASSIGSPDEQYF

V: TRBV7-2
J: TRBJ2-5
D: TRBD2
CDR3: CASSLGGLAGGKTQYF

V: TRBV19
J: TRBJ2-2
D: TRBD2
CDR3: CASSRSSGGMGELFF

V: TRBV7-8
J: TRBJ1-1
D: .
CDR3: CASSFWESTEAFF

V: TRBV4-1
J: TRBJ2-7
D: .
CDR3: CASSQGGVIGREQYF

V: TRBV27
J: TRBJ2-7
D: TRBD1
CDR3: CASSLTGGYEQYF

V: TRBV10-3
J: TRBJ2-7
D: .
CDR3: CAISEESYEQYF

V: TRBV27
J: TRBJ1-2
D: .
CDR3: CASSSDLYGYTF

V: TRBV6-5
J: TRBJ1-1
D: TRBD1
CDR3: CASRLTGPNTEAFF

V: TRBV13
J: TRBJ2-3
D: .
CDR3: CASTQGGADTQYF

V: TRBV27
J: TRBJ2-3
D: .
CDR3: CAYGRGPTDTQYF

V: TRBV7-2
J: TRBJ2-6
D: .
CDR3: CASSLVISGANVLTF

V: TRBV2
J: TRBJ1-2
D: .
CDR3: CASIRGLPGYTF

V: TRBV6-1
J: TRBJ1-5
D: .
CDR3: CASRDHYDLQPQHF

V: TRBV19
J: TRBJ1-2
D: .
CDR3: CASSGLRTNRKNYGYTF

V: TRBV6-5
J: TRBJ1-5
D: .
CDR3: CASSTSGGNQPQHF

V: TRBV7-2
J: .
D: .
CDR3: CASTYTGGKYEQYF

V: TRBV9
J: TRBJ1-5
D: .
CDR3: CASSVGLSQPQHF

V: TRBV12-5
J: TRBJ2-1
D: TRBD1
CDR3: CASGTGGNEQFF

V: TRBV29-1
J: TRBJ1-2
D: TRBD1
CDR3: CSVEQGADGYTF

V: TRBV19
J: TRBJ2-5
D: TRBD2
CDR3: CASSIDTGGPRETQYF

V: TRBV10-3
J: TRBJ1-1
D: TRBD1
CDR3: CAISEDRPINTEAFF

V: TRBV5-5
J: TRBJ1-2
D: TRBD1
CDR3: CASSLEGGYGYGYTF

V: TRBV27
J: TRBJ2-7
D: .
CDR3: CASSLGQASYEQYF

V: TRBV15
J: TRBJ2-1
D: TRBD2
CDR3: CATSLDRAGEGEQFF

V: TRBV19
J: TRBJ1-2
D: .
CDR3: CASSIGGGLPGGYTF

V: TRBV7-9
J: TRBJ1-2
D: TRBD1
CDR3: CASSKENWDSRSNYGYTF

V: TRBV4-3
J: TRBJ1-3
D: .
CDR3: CASSQGRGPGNTIYF

V: TRBV2
J: TRBJ2-7
D: .
CDR3: CASTGTDNYEQYF